These 30 T cell receptor beta chains share one sample of origin, sequenced in a study of T cell responses to AZD1222 COVID-19 vaccine. The table came from immunoSEQ multiplex PCR; TCRdb's copy has only in-frame clones and leaves some out. The sample records more than 95,000 clones, around 89% being singletons. The sample was peripheral blood, taken on day 0 of AZD1222 vaccination. Source of these receptors: an adult in good health.

This clone showed up just a few times. Other DNA sequences in the same sample also yield this CDR3. The rearrangement joins TRBV28 to TRBJ1-4, with 10 nucleotides matching TRBD1. The CDR3 is 13 amino acids. Per the germline V gene, CDR1 is MDHEN and CDR2 is SYDVKM. J gave up 7 bases and V 6 bases, and 2 bases lay outside the gene matches. The CDR3 DNA sequence: TGTGCCAGCAGGACAGGGGGCATTGAAAAACTGTTTTTT. It codes for CASRTGGIEKLFF.

This chain uses TRBV5-1 with TRBJ2-2; D remains unclear. The V end was cut by 0 bases, the J end by 6 bases, with 3 bases between. The length of the CDR3 is 12 residues. The germline V gene encodes CDR1 SGHRS and CDR2 YFSETQ. CDR3 amino acids: CASSLAPGELFF. CDR3 DNA sequence: TGCGCCAGCAGCTTGGCTCCCGGGGAGCTGTTTTTT. Full variable domain (remainder filled in from reference TRBV5-1 and TRBJ2-2): KAGVTQTPRYLIKTRGQQVTLSCSPISGHRSVSWYQQTPGQGLQFLFEYFSETQRNKGNFPGRFSGRQFSNSRSEMNVSTLELGDSALYLCASSLAPGELFFGEGSRLTVL.

This chain uses TRBV11-2 with TRBJ2-3; a possible D gene is TRBD2 (5 bases). The CDR3 is 16 residues long. Germline assignment: CDR1 SGHAT and CDR2 FQNNGV. Deletions cut 7 bases from V and 5 bases from J, with 22 bases between. In DNA form, the CDR3 reads TGTGCCAGCACTCAACTAGGAGCCATCCCCGGAGATACGCAGTATTTT. Translated, it gives CASTQLGAIPGDTQYF.

The chain recombines TRBV6-6 with TRBJ1-2; unclear D gene. Germline CDR1 reads MNHNY; CDR2 reads SVGAGI (reference sequence). This CDR3 comprises 12 residues. V lost 6 bases, J lost 7 bases, and 12 bases lay in between. Here the CDR3 reads CASSRLGLGYTF. CDR3 coding DNA: TGTGCCAGCAGCCGGCTCGGTCTTGGCTACACCTTC.

This rearrangement joins TRBV3-1 (or the pseudogene TRBV3-2) to TRBJ2-7; no reliable D call. Deletions cut 1 base from V and 2 bases from J, with 9 bases between. Germline V CDR1 and CDR2: LGHDT, YNNKEL (reference sequence). The CDR3 has 14 amino acids. CDR3 loop: CASSQGTTTYEQYF. CDR3 nucleotide sequence: TGTGCCAGCAGCCAAGGGACCACCACCTACGAGCAGTACTTC.

The chain is built from TRBV27 and TRBJ1-2; a weak D match, TRBD1 (6 bases). CDR1 is MNHEY and CDR2 is SMNVEV in the germline V gene (reference sequence). Trimming cost V 6 bases and J 9 bases, with 14 bases left between them. This CDR3 contains 12 residues. CDR3 residues: CASRTGALSYTF. For the CDR3, the DNA is TGTGCCAGCAGGACAGGTGCGCTAAGCTACACCTTC.

The J gene is TRBJ2-2, the V gene TRBV9; D is ambiguous. CDR1 is SGDLS, CDR2 YYNGEE, per germline. Trimming left V 0 bases short and J 4 bases short, with 13 bases between. This CDR3 contains 16 residues. CDR3 DNA sequence: TGTGCCAGCAGCGTAGCTGGGCAGGTAGGCACCGGGGAGCTGTTTTTT. As protein: CASSVAGQVGTGELFF. The complete variable domain, with remaining parts taken from reference TRBV9 and TRBJ2-2, reads DSGVTQTPKHLITATGQRVTLRCSPRSGDLSVYWYQQSLDQGLQFLIQYYNGEERAKGNILERFSAQQFPDLHSELNLSSLELGDSALYFCASSVAGQVGTGELFFGEGSRLTVL.

A single count supports this clone. The chain couples TRBV6-5 to TRBJ2-3; D unresolved. The CDR3 runs 14 residues. V gave up 6 bases and J gave up 2 bases, with 12 bases separating them. The germline V gene encodes CDR1 MNHEY and CDR2 SVGAGI. The CDR3 here is CASSSWVHTDTQYF. The CDR3 nucleotides read TGTGCCAGCAGCTCCTGGGTGCACACAGATACGCAGTATTTT.

The chain joins TRBV3-1 (or the pseudogene TRBV3-2) to TRBJ1-2; maybe TRBD1 (5 bases). The germline V gene encodes CDR1 LGHDT and CDR2 YNNKEL (reference sequence). V lost 3 bases and J 0 bases, leaving 11 bases between the germline ends. This CDR3 spans 15 amino acids. CDR3 amino acids: CASSHVGQTNYGYTF. The DNA for the CDR3 is TGTGCCAGCAGCCATGTGGGGCAGACTAACTATGGCTACACCTTC.

This clone was detected once. The chain has TRBV10-3 and TRBJ1-1; D unresolved. V lost 0 bases to trimming and J lost 1 base, with 6 bases between them. This CDR3 region has 14 residues. The germline gives CDR1 ENHRY, CDR2 SYGVKD. The CDR3 DNA reads as TGTGCCATCAGTGAGTCTGCATCGAACACTGAAGCTTTCTTT. This encodes CAISESASNTEAFF.

The gene calls are TRBV19 and TRBJ2-6; D gene unclear. The CDR3 length is 16 residues. Trimming shortened V by 3 bases and J by 1 base, and 10 bases separated the two germline ends. Germline V gene data show CDR1 as LNHDA and CDR2 as SQIVND (reference sequence). The chain's CDR3 is CASSMARRSGANVLTF. The CDR3 bases are TGTGCCAGTAGTATGGCCAGGCGGTCTGGGGCCAACGTCCTGACTTTC. The full variable domain, with the rest looked up from reference TRBV19 and TRBJ2-6, is DGGITQSPKYLFRKEGQNVTLSCEQNLNHDAMYWYRQDPGQGLRLIYYSQIVNDFQKGDIAEGYSVSREKKESFPLTVTSAQKNPTAFYLCASSMARRSGANVLTFGAGSRLTVL.

The rearrangement joins TRBV5-6 to TRBJ2-3; 8 bases fit TRBD2. Trimming took 4 bases from V and 1 from J; bases not matched to a gene: 2. This CDR3 has 14 residues. The germline V gene encodes CDR1 SGHDT and CDR2 YYEEEE. As DNA, the CDR3 is TGTGCCAGCAGCCTACTAGCGGGCACAGATACGCAGTATTTT. It translates to CASSLLAGTDTQYF.

J is TRBJ2-4 and V is TRBV10-2; D remains unclear. This CDR3 region has 16 residues. Trimming removed 7 bases from V and 6 bases from J, with 22 bases in between. CDR1 is WSHSY and CDR2 is SAAADI in the germline V gene. The CDR3 loop reads CASIQTPGSDPNIQYF. For the CDR3, the DNA is TGCGCCAGCATCCAGACCCCTGGAAGTGACCCAAACATTCAGTACTTC.

This clone has more than one count but fewer than ten. The chain couples TRBV7-9 to TRBJ2-3; D might be TRBD2 (5 bases). The germline CDR1 and CDR2 sequences are SEHNR and FQNEAQ (reference sequence). Deletions cut 3 bases from V and 6 bases from J, with 10 bases between. The CDR3 length is 13 residues. The CDR3 DNA reads as TGTGCCAGCAGCTTTGAGGGAGCGGATACGCAGTATTTT. Translating it yields CASSFEGADTQYF.

The gene calls are TRBV7-9 and TRBJ1-1; TRBD1 is a possible D gene (6 bases). Trimming removed 5 bases from V and 10 bases from J, with 20 bases in between. CDR3 length: 14 amino acids. Germline lookup yields CDR1 SEHNR and CDR2 FQNEAQ (reference sequence). The CDR3 sequence: CASSVQGTAGRAFF. The CDR3 DNA reads as TGTGCCAGCAGCGTACAGGGTACGGCGGGCAGAGCTTTCTTT.

The chain has TRBV5-6 and TRBJ2-1, with D uncertain. V dropped 0 bases and J dropped 9 bases, with 13 bases sitting between them. Germline V CDR1 and CDR2: SGHDT, YYEEEE. This CDR3 comprises 14 residues. The chain's CDR3 is CASSLAGGVGEQFF. The CDR3 DNA reads TGTGCCAGCAGCTTGGCCGGTGGGGTAGGTGAGCAGTTCTTC.

V gene TRBV5-1 combines with J gene TRBJ1-5; no reliable D call. Trimming took 4 bases from V and 3 from J, leaving 11 bases between them. The germline gives CDR1 SGHRS, CDR2 YFSETQ. The CDR3 has 14 amino acids. The DNA for the CDR3 is TGCGCCAGCAGCCGAGGCGGGGACAATCAGCCCCAGCATTTT. Translated: CASSRGGDNQPQHF.

This clone is classed as medium-sized (0.01 to 0.1%). Other DNA sequences in the sample encode the same CDR3. This rearrangement joins TRBV5-5 to TRBJ2-2; D may be TRBD2 (7 bases). CDR1 and CDR2 from the germline V gene are SGHKS and YYEKEE (reference sequence). CDR3 size: 18 residues. V lost 1 base to trimming and J lost 1 base, with 17 bases between them. The CDR3: CASSLRFRGAGNTGELFF. The CDR3 region has the DNA TGTGCCAGCAGCTTGAGGTTTCGGGGGGCTGGGAACACCGGGGAGCTGTTTTTT.

This sequence joins TRBV5-1 and TRBJ1-1, with D possibly being TRBD1 (6 bases). The germline V gene encodes CDR1 SGHRS and CDR2 YFSETQ. The V gene lost 4 bases and the J gene lost 1 base, with 8 bases spanning the gap. This CDR3 is 13 amino acids long. CDR3 bases: TGCGCCAGCAGCCCGGGACAGAACACTGAAGCTTTCTTT. The encoded protein is CASSPGQNTEAFF.

The chain combines TRBV9 with TRBJ2-3; maybe TRBD2 (5 bases). Germline CDR1 and CDR2: SGDLS and YYNGEE. V was cut by 0 bases and J by 4 bases, with 12 bases left in between. The CDR3 has 15 residues. The CDR3 DNA is TGTGCCAGCAGCGTAGGAGGGAACTTTCCAGATACGCAGTATTTT. It encodes CASSVGGNFPDTQYF.

This clone appeared once. The chain has TRBV11-2 and TRBJ1-1, with D maybe TRBD1 (5 bases). CDR3 length: 13 amino acids. The germline V gene has CDR1 SGHAT and CDR2 FQNNGV. Trimming took 5 bases from V and 2 from J, leaving 9 bases between them. CDR3 sequence (DNA): TGTGCCAGCAGCGTCGACAGAAACACTGAAGCTTTCTTT. This encodes CASSVDRNTEAFF.

This clone was found a few times. This chain joins TRBV28 and TRBJ2-5; D gene ambiguous. The germline gives CDR1 MDHEN, CDR2 SYDVKM. The CDR3 length is 12 residues. The V and J ends lost 5 bases and 7 bases respectively, with 11 bases between them. The CDR3: CASSPPLGTQYF. Written as DNA, the CDR3 is TGTGCCAGCAGTCCACCCTTAGGGACCCAGTACTTC.

The chain uses TRBV4-1 and TRBJ2-1, with 7 bases fitting TRBD1. The germline CDR1 and CDR2 sequences are MGHRA and YSYEKL. Germline trimming cut 4 bases from V and 8 bases from J; bases unmatched to any gene: 5. This CDR3 has 13 amino acids. The CDR3 DNA is TGCGCCAGCAGCCCGGCCCAGGGGGATGAGCAGTTCTTC. The encoded protein is CASSPAQGDEQFF.

The J gene is TRBJ2-2, the V gene TRBV13; weak D call: TRBD2 (5 bases). Germline lookup yields CDR1 PRHDT and CDR2 FYEKMQ (reference sequence). This CDR3 is built from 18 residues. V was clipped by 3 bases and J by 3 bases, with 20 bases between them. Written as DNA, the CDR3 is TGTGCCAGCAGCTTTAAGTTACCTAGCCACTGGGACACCGGGGAGCTGTTTTTT. It is translated as CASSFKLPSHWDTGELFF. Looking up the rest from reference TRBV13 and TRBJ2-2 gives the full variable domain: AAGVIQSPRHLIKEKRETATLKCYPIPRHDTVYWYQQGPGQDPQFLISFYEKMQSDKGSIPDRFSAQQFSDYHSELNMSSLELGDSALYFCASSFKLPSHWDTGELFFGEGSRLTVL.

V is TRBV2 and J is TRBJ2-1, with 12 bases that match TRBD2. J was trimmed by 8 bases and V by 6 bases; bases with no gene match: 8. In germline, CDR1 is SNHLY, CDR2 FYNNEI. The CDR3 runs 15 residues. The DNA for the CDR3 is TGTGCCAGCAGGGACGGACTAGCGGGAATTGATGAGCAGTTCTTC. Its translation is CASRDGLAGIDEQFF.

This clone was seen once. The chain couples TRBV5-1 to TRBJ1-1; D may be TRBD1 (6 bases). The CDR3 loop spans 15 amino acids. Trimming took off 4 bases at V and 7 bases at J, with 20 bases between the two ends. Per germline, CDR1 SGHRS and CDR2 YFSETQ. The CDR3 DNA sequence: TGCGCCAGCAGCCCTGAGGGCAGGGGATTTCGTGAAGCTTTCTTT. Protein product: CASSPEGRGFREAFF.

This clone was counted a few times. The chain couples TRBV6-6 to TRBJ2-1; D may be TRBD1 or TRBD2 (5 bases each). With 10 bases removed from V and 5 bases from J, the gap between germline ends came to 21 bases. This CDR3 has 15 amino acids. Germline V lookup: CDR1 MNHNY, CDR2 SVGAGI (reference sequence). CDR3 sequence reads: CATVPDGGPNNEQFF. The CDR3 bases are TGTGCCACCGTCCCCGATGGGGGTCCCAACAATGAGCAGTTCTTC.

This sequence joins TRBV28 and TRBJ1-5; tentatively, D is TRBD1 (5 bases). This CDR3 has 15 residues. The V and J ends lost 3 bases and 4 bases respectively, with 13 bases between them. From germline, CDR1 is MDHEN and CDR2 SYDVKM. CDR3 sequence reads: CASSFHRQINQPQHF. CDR3 bases: TGTGCCAGCAGTTTTCATCGACAGATTAATCAGCCCCAGCATTTT.

The rearrangement joins TRBV21-1 to TRBJ1-2; the table's TRBD1 call for D was not verified on the DNA. TRBV21-1 is a pseudogene locus. This CDR3 comprises 17 residues. The CDR3 loop is CATSRQGVKAGNYGYTF. The CDR3, as DNA: TGTGCCACCTCAAGACAGGGGGTCAAAGCGGGCAACTATGGCTACACCTTC.

The chain uses TRBV7-2 and TRBJ2-1; tentatively, D is TRBD1 or TRBD2 (6 bases each). V shed 1 base and J shed 15 bases, with 22 bases lying between them. Looked up from germline, CDR1 is SGHTA and CDR2 is FQGNSA. CDR3 length equals 15 residues. The CDR3 DNA reads as TGTGCCAGCAGCTTAGAGGGGGGCCCCGGGGGCAGAGGGTTCTTC. Translating gives CASSLEGGPGGRGFF.